This TCR beta chain was retrieved from a study of CD8 T cells in ankylosing spondylitis. From the 5' RACE reads, TCRdb called clonotypes with MiXCR, one entry per CDR3 protein. The repertoire holds hundreds of thousands of distinct CDR3 sequences, with approximately 20% as singletons. This clonotype has a count of ten or more. The antigen remains unidentified. Study results and limitations: Ankylosing spondylitis blood appeared to carry a characteristic TCR beta motif of under ten highly homologous variants. Disease-linked clones, CD8+, were relatively rare in peripheral blood. The authors reported significant enrichment of disease-linked clones in matched ankylosing spondylitis synovial fluid.

The length of the CDR3 is 14 residues. With V trimmed by 1 base and J by 2 bases, 2 bases remained unmatched. CDR1 is DFQATT, CDR2 SNEGSKA, per germline (reference sequence). This receptor was identified in a male donor with ankylosing spondylitis or in good health (not recorded which). The sample taken for sequencing was blood, either unsorted or a sorted T cell fraction (not recorded which). The V and J genes are TRBV20-1 and TRBJ2-3; TRBD2 matches at 8 bases. CDR3 region: CSARVLAVTDTQYF. The CDR3 DNA reads TGCAGTGCTAGAGTACTAGCGGTCACAGATACGCAGTATTTT.